This T cell receptor beta chain was identified during a study of cytomegalovirus exposure and HLA in healthy donors. Whereas donors were nominally healthy upon sampling, unrecorded immune exposures were probable. Use of 60 Vbeta and 13 Jbeta primers characterized the PCR. Some clones are missing from TCRdb's copy, which holds only in-frame ones; the method was immunoSEQ multiplex PCR. The sample records 160,000 or so clones, 80% being singletons. This clone is a singleton in its sample. The antigen is unknown. General study findings and limits: Presence/absence analyses assumed roughly uniform sequencing depth across donors, which may not hold. A previous analysis found most TCR beta V segments productive roughly 87% or roughly 30% of the time.

The receptor was derived from a man in his thirties or forties in good health and CMV-seronegative. The sequencing sample was made of PBMCs.

CDR3 in amino acids: CASSLSGSRGGTQYF. In nucleotides, the CDR3 is TGTGCCAGCAGCTTAAGCGGGTCCCGAGGAGGGACCCAGTACTTC. The chain couples TRBV7-3 to TRBJ2-5, with D perhaps TRBD2 (5 bases). This CDR3 has 15 residues. The ends were cut back, 1 base at V and 7 bases at J, with 16 bases in the middle. Germline V lookup: CDR1 SGHTA, CDR2 FQGTGA.